These T cell receptor beta chains were read from a single sample in a study of patients and donors after allogeneic stem cell transplantation. TCRdb analysed the RT-PCR reads with MiXCR anew, one entry per CDR3 protein. The data show more than 850,000 distinct CDR3 sequences, over 15% seen once. Sample: blood, either unsorted or a sorted T cell fraction (not recorded which). These receptors came from a human donor who was either an allogeneic HSCT recipient or a stem cell or donor lymphocyte infusion donor (not recorded which). It is not recorded whose cells these are; they may come from a transplant donor. CDR3s include the opening cysteine and the closing phenylalanine or tryptophan. D genes are given only for firm matches. The size field is filled for only some rows; it gives once, few, many or a size class.

d_call	clone_size	v_call	j_call	cdr3_aa	cdr3_nt
.	few	TRBV12-3/TRBV12-4	TRBJ1-2	CASSPGHGYGYTF	TGTGCCAGCAGTCCAGGACACGGGTATGGCTACACCTTC
TRBD2	few	TRBV12-5	TRBJ2-4	CASGLLAGGSGIQYF	TGTGCTAGTGGTTTGCTAGCGGGAGGAAGTGGCATTCAGTACTTC
.	.	TRBV7-2	TRBJ2-5	CASSRSGRETQYF	TGTGCCAGCAGCAGATCTGGGCGCGAGACCCAGTACTTC
.	few	TRBV6-5	TRBJ1-2	CASKVQGSGYTF	TGTGCCAGCAAAGTACAGGGAAGCGGCTACACCTTC
TRBD2	few	TRBV28	TRBJ2-1	CASPPSGSYNEQFF	TGTGCCAGCCCCCCTAGCGGGAGCTACAATGAGCAGTTCTTC
.	.	TRBV11-2	TRBJ2-5	CASSREWETETQYF	TGTGCCAGCAGTCGAGAGTGGGAGACTGAGACCCAGTACTTC
TRBD2	.	TRBV7-8	TRBJ2-5	CASSSPTSGRFGTQYF	TGTGCCAGCAGCTCTCCGACTAGCGGGAGGTTTGGGACCCAGTACTTC
TRBD1	few	TRBV25-1	TRBJ2-7	CATSRDRLYEQYF	TGTGCCACTTCCCGGGACAGGCTCTACGAGCAGTACTTC
TRBD1	.	TRBV24-1	TRBJ2-5	CATSDFRTGRETQYF	TGTGCCACCAGTGATTTTCGGACAGGGCGAGAGACCCAGTACTTC
.	many	TRBV12-3/TRBV12-4	TRBJ2-1	CASSPGLSWANEQFF	TGTGCCAGCAGCCCAGGACTGTCCTGGGCCAATGAGCAGTTCTTC
.	few	TRBV12-3/TRBV12-4	TRBJ2-3	CASSFQGRDTQYF	TGTGCCAGCAGTTTTCAGGGAAGGGATACGCAGTATTTT
.	few	TRBV28	TRBJ2-1	CASSLGPTDQFF	TGTGCCAGCAGTTTAGGACCTACAGATCAGTTCTTC
.	few	TRBV2	TRBJ2-3	CASSVFRRGSTDTQYF	TGTGCCAGCAGTGTTTTTCGCAGAGGCAGCACAGATACGCAGTATTTT
.	few	TRBV12-3/TRBV12-4	TRBJ2-3	CASRPTLGGPVGTDTQYF	TGTGCCAGCAGACCCACCCTAGGCGGCCCGGTTGGCACAGATACGCAGTATTTT
TRBD1	.	TRBV18	TRBJ1-5	CASSLRQGDGNQPQHF	TGTGCCAGCTCACTACGACAGGGTGACGGCAATCAGCCCCAGCATTTT
.	once	TRBV27	TRBJ2-1	CTSSVGPFDKPNYNEQFF	TGCACCAGCAGTGTCGGACCCTTCGACAAACCGAACTACAATGAGCAGTTCTTC
TRBD2	.	TRBV20-1	TRBJ2-7	CSARGDSGGTYEQYF	TGCAGTGCTAGAGGAGATAGCGGGGGCACCTACGAGCAGTACTTC
.	few	TRBV12-3/TRBV12-4	TRBJ1-3	CASGLDPRLSGNTIYF	TGTGCCAGCGGCTTAGACCCCCGACTCTCTGGAAACACCATATATTTT
.	.	TRBV7-3	TRBJ2-1	CASTYPGDNEQFF	TGTGCCAGCACCTACCCTGGGGACAATGAGCAGTTCTTC
.	few	TRBV28	TRBJ1-2	CASSKGGRPNYGYTF	TGTGCCAGCAGTAAGGGGGGGCGGCCAAACTATGGCTACACCTTC
TRBD2	.	TRBV4-2	TRBJ2-5	CASSHGLAGGSRTQYF	TGTGCCAGCAGCCACGGACTAGCGGGGGGCAGCCGGACCCAGTACTTC
TRBD2	few	TRBV6-2/TRBV6-3	TRBJ2-5	CASSYSIRAGEQETQYF	TGTGCCAGCAGTTACTCGATTAGGGCGGGGGAGCAAGAGACCCAGTACTTC